The rows below give T cell receptor beta chains drawn from one sample of a study of T cells after yellow fever vaccination. TCRdb redid the calling of the 5' RACE reads with MiXCR, one entry per CDR3 protein. The table shows 300,000 to 400,000 distinct CDR3 sequences, with around 10% occurring only once. The sequencing here drew on CD4+ T cells sorted from PBMCs, taken 45 days after the yellow fever booster vaccination. Receptors were obtained from a man in his late teens or twenties who received the YFV17D yellow fever vaccine. The CDR3 runs from the conserved cysteine through the conserved F or W. The order of the fields is CDR3 length, V gene, D gene, J gene, clone size, CDR3 protein, CDR3 DNA. The D gene is left open where the match is weak. The size field is filled for only some rows; it gives once, few, many or a size class.

len: 15; v_gene: TRBV7-8; d_gene: .; j_gene: TRBJ1-5; abundance: many; CDR3aa: CASSLHGAGAQPQHF; CDR3nt: TGTGCCAGCAGCTTACACGGGGCAGGGGCTCAGCCCCAGCATTTT
len: 12; v_gene: TRBV6-5; d_gene: .; j_gene: TRBJ1-1; abundance: many; CDR3aa: CASSTTGSEAFF; CDR3nt: TGTGCCAGCAGCACTACAGGGTCCGAAGCTTTCTTT
len: 14; v_gene: TRBV6-6; d_gene: .; j_gene: TRBJ1-5; abundance: .; CDR3aa: CASSWGQSNQPQHF; CDR3nt: TGTGCCAGCAGTTGGGGGCAGAGCAATCAGCCCCAGCATTTT
len: 19; v_gene: TRBV7-9; d_gene: TRBD1; j_gene: TRBJ2-2; abundance: .; CDR3aa: CASSYLRDRGTLNTGELFF; CDR3nt: TGTGCCAGCAGCTACCTCCGGGACAGGGGGACCTTGAACACCGGGGAGCTGTTTTTT
len: 15; v_gene: TRBV12-3/TRBV12-4; d_gene: .; j_gene: TRBJ1-3; abundance: .; CDR3aa: CASSQTGMVGNTIYF; CDR3nt: TGTGCCAGCAGTCAAACCGGCATGGTTGGAAACACCATATATTTT
len: 15; v_gene: TRBV12-3/TRBV12-4; d_gene: .; j_gene: TRBJ1-1; abundance: .; CDR3aa: CASSLGPGANTEAFF; CDR3nt: TGTGCCAGCAGTTTAGGCCCGGGCGCGAACACTGAAGCTTTCTTT
len: 14; v_gene: TRBV28; d_gene: .; j_gene: TRBJ2-6; abundance: .; CDR3aa: CASIQFSGANVLTF; CDR3nt: TGTGCCAGCATACAGTTCTCTGGGGCCAACGTCCTGACTTTC
len: 12; v_gene: TRBV9; d_gene: TRBD1; j_gene: TRBJ1-2; abundance: many; CDR3aa: CASSRGGSGYTF; CDR3nt: TGTGCCAGCAGCCGAGGGGGCTCTGGCTACACCTTC
len: 16; v_gene: TRBV6-2/TRBV6-3; d_gene: .; j_gene: TRBJ1-6; abundance: .; CDR3aa: CASSYRRGSPNSPLHF; CDR3nt: TGTGCCAGCAGTTACAGAAGGGGCAGCCCCAATTCACCCCTCCACTTT
len: 11; v_gene: TRBV3-1; d_gene: .; j_gene: TRBJ1-4; abundance: few; CDR3aa: CASSQQGGLFF; CDR3nt: TGTGCCAGCAGCCAACAGGGTGGGCTGTTTTTT
len: 14; v_gene: TRBV4-3; d_gene: .; j_gene: TRBJ1-2; abundance: .; CDR3aa: CASSQDRNTPGYTF; CDR3nt: TGCGCCAGCAGCCAAGACAGGAATACCCCAGGCTACACCTTC
len: 13; v_gene: TRBV7-2; d_gene: .; j_gene: TRBJ2-1; abundance: many; CDR3aa: CASSLSRDNEQFF; CDR3nt: TGCGCCAGCAGCTTGAGTAGGGACAATGAGCAGTTCTTC
len: 16; v_gene: TRBV5-1; d_gene: TRBD1; j_gene: TRBJ2-3; abundance: .; CDR3aa: CASSWRQGDGTDTQYF; CDR3nt: TGCGCCAGCAGCTGGAGACAGGGTGACGGCACAGATACGCAGTATTTT
len: 13; v_gene: TRBV29-1; d_gene: .; j_gene: TRBJ2-3; abundance: few; CDR3aa: CSVETGPTDTQYF; CDR3nt: TGCAGCGTTGAGACGGGGCCCACAGATACGCAGTATTTT
len: 13; v_gene: TRBV12-3/TRBV12-4; d_gene: .; j_gene: TRBJ2-1; abundance: many; CDR3aa: CASSLVRGTEQFF; CDR3nt: TGTGCCAGCAGTTTAGTCCGGGGCACTGAGCAGTTCTTC
len: 14; v_gene: TRBV5-1; d_gene: TRBD2; j_gene: TRBJ2-1; abundance: .; CDR3aa: CASSQRGGQVEQFF; CDR3nt: TGCGCCAGCAGCCAACGGGGGGGGCAGGTTGAGCAGTTCTTC